The following is a TCR beta chain sequence with its context. The antigen is not known. The data were obtained in a study of blood T cells in healthy people across ages. General study points: Donors of long life had a larger count of naive CD4+ cells and greater diversity than aged donors.

Isolating PBMCs gave at least 6.5 million of these cells per sample. V was cut by 7 bases and J by 2 bases, with 12 bases left in between. This CDR3 is built from 14 residues. With a J-beta primer mix and a sample-barcoded 5' primer, a second PCR ran about 7 to 12 cycles. A template-switch adaptor that had 12 random nucleotides put a tag on each cDNA molecule. TCRdb re-called the 5' RACE reads through MiXCR, storing one row per CDR3 protein. The repertoire holds 1.5 million to 2 million distinct CDR3 sequences, with about two fifths as singletons. The sample was blood. The clonotype was recovered from a human donor in good health. The V call is TRBV12-3 or TRBV12-4, the J call TRBJ2-1; D unresolved. DNA of the CDR3: TGTGCCAGCATTCCGGAGCATCCCTACAATGAGCAGTTCTTC. It translates to CASIPEHPYNEQFF.